This is a list of T cell receptor beta chains from one sample in a study of long-term antiretroviral therapy in people with HIV. Data came from immunoSEQ multiplex PCR; TCRdb stores just in-frame clones and leaves some out. The sample includes around 30,000 clones, less than 90% of them seen just once. This material consisted of unsorted PBMCs, taken 0.4 years after starting antiretroviral therapy. The receptor set was obtained from a man younger than 35 with HIV. Each CDR3 is given with its conserved first and last residue. The D gene is left open where the match is weak. Clone size is shown for a subset of rows, as once, few, many or a class of expanded clone.

d_gene	j_gene	abundance	v_gene	CDR3aa	CDR3nt
TRBD1	TRBJ1-4	NA	TRBV11-2	CASSPLRQGKREKLFF	TGTGCCAGCAGCCCCCTTCGACAGGGAAAGCGAGAAAAACTGTTTTTT
TRBD1	TRBJ2-7	NA	TRBV5-6	CASSQSGQPFPYEQYF	TGTGCCAGCAGCCAGTCGGGACAGCCCTTTCCCTACGAGCAGTACTTC
NA	TRBJ2-5	NA	TRBV5-1	CASSLRVATFQETQYF	TGCGCCAGCAGCTTGCGGGTAGCGACTTTCCAAGAGACCCAGTACTTC
NA	TRBJ1-1	few	TRBV5-1	CASSQDPLSEAFF	TGCGCCAGCAGCCAGGACCCGTTATCTGAAGCTTTCTTT
NA	TRBJ1-5	NA	TRBV5-6	CASSLGQDNQPQHF	TGTGCCAGCAGCTTGGGACAGGACAATCAGCCCCAGCATTTT
TRBD2	TRBJ2-1	NA	TRBV5-1	CASSLGTSLYNEQFF	TGCGCCAGCAGCTTAGGGACTAGCCTGTACAATGAGCAGTTCTTC
NA	TRBJ2-7	NA	TRBV15	CATSSSVSSYEQYF	TGTGCCACCAGCAGTTCGGTCAGCTCCTACGAGCAGTACTTC
NA	TRBJ2-7	few	TRBV7-2	CASSLALGYEQYF	TGTGCCAGCAGCTTAGCGCTGGGGTATGAGCAGTACTTC
NA	TRBJ2-7	once	TRBV5-1	CASSFGQSTYEQYF	TGCGCCAGCAGCTTTGGGCAGTCAACCTACGAGCAGTACTTC
TRBD1	TRBJ2-1	NA	TRBV6-5	CASSTKSGTGEQFF	TGTGCCAGCAGCACGAAATCTGGGACAGGCGAGCAGTTCTTC
NA	TRBJ1-2	few	TRBV4-1	CASSQDNRESYGYTF	TGCGCCAGCAGCCAAGATAACAGGGAGTCCTATGGCTACACCTTC
TRBD1	TRBJ2-7	NA	TRBV28	CASRSLDRHFYEQYF	TGTGCCAGCAGATCCTTGGACAGGCACTTCTACGAGCAGTACTTC
NA	TRBJ2-5	NA	TRBV2	CASSPRGWETQYF	TGTGCCAGCAGTCCGCGGGGCTGGGAGACCCAGTACTTC
NA	TRBJ1-2	NA	TRBV18	CASSQGPLGGYTF	TGTGCCAGCTCACAGGGGCCTCTGGGGGGCTACACCTTC
NA	TRBJ1-2	NA	TRBV9	CASSGNGTTTNYGYTF	TGTGCCAGCAGCGGGAACGGAACAACCACTAACTATGGCTACACCTTC
TRBD1	TRBJ1-1	large	TRBV5-5	CASSAGDSQFRDTEAFF	TGTGCCAGCAGCGCCGGGGACAGCCAATTTAGGGACACTGAAGCTTTCTTT
NA	TRBJ1-1	NA	TRBV19	CASSIQGRGTEAFF	TGTGCCAGTAGTATTCAGGGGAGAGGCACTGAAGCTTTCTTT
NA	TRBJ2-7	NA	TRBV6-1	CASSEALRRSNSYEQYF	TGTGCCAGCAGTGAAGCGCTCCGCAGAAGCAACTCCTACGAGCAGTACTTC
NA	TRBJ2-7	NA	TRBV6-1	CAGQRGTSEQYF	TGTGCCGGCCAAAGGGGTACCTCCGAGCAGTACTTC
TRBD1	TRBJ2-7	few	TRBV27	CASSPLDRGYEQYF	TGTGCCAGCAGCCCACTTGACAGGGGCTACGAGCAGTACTTC
NA	TRBJ1-5	NA	TRBV6-6	CASSYSRGANQPQHF	TGTGCCAGCAGTTACTCGAGGGGGGCCAATCAGCCCCAGCATTTT
NA	TRBJ1-5	NA	TRBV4-1	CASSQGRGGGNQPQHF	TGCGCCAGCAGCCAAGGTAGAGGGGGAGGCAATCAGCCCCAGCATTTT
NA	TRBJ2-7	NA	TRBV7-9	CASSFWQKPYEQYF	TGTGCCAGCAGCTTTTGGCAAAAACCCTACGAGCAGTACTTC
TRBD1	TRBJ2-5	NA	TRBV27	CASSPDRGRGQTQYF	TGTGCCAGCAGTCCTGACAGGGGGCGCGGCCAGACCCAGTACTTC
TRBD2	TRBJ2-3	NA	TRBV13	CASSAPGGAGGTDTQYF	TGTGCCAGCAGCGCCCCGGGAGGAGCGGGAGGTACAGATACGCAGTATTTT
NA	TRBJ2-2	NA	TRBV6-5	CASSPGQLLTGELFF	TGTGCCAGCAGCCCCGGACAGCTTCTCACCGGGGAGCTGTTTTTT
NA	TRBJ2-3	NA	TRBV4-1	CASSLGTRTDTQYF	TGCGCCAGCAGCCTTGGGACCCGGACAGATACGCAGTATTTT
TRBD1	TRBJ1-1	NA	TRBV12-5	CASGSLPLQGGEAFF	TGTGCTAGTGGTTCGCTCCCTCTACAGGGGGGTGAAGCTTTCTTT
NA	TRBJ1-2	NA	TRBV29-1	CSVELAGKDYGYTF	TGCAGCGTTGAGTTGGCAGGGAAGGACTATGGCTACACCTTC
TRBD1	TRBJ1-1	NA	TRBV27	CASSLSPGGQGTEAFF	TGTGCCAGCAGTTTATCCCCCGGCGGACAGGGCACTGAAGCTTTCTTT
NA	TRBJ1-5	NA	TRBV7-6	CASSLHAGSNQPQHF	TGTGCCAGCAGCCTACACGCCGGGAGCAATCAGCCCCAGCATTTT
NA	TRBJ1-1	NA	TRBV28	CASSFRNRANTEAFF	TGTGCCAGCAGTTTTAGGAACAGGGCTAACACTGAAGCTTTCTTT
TRBD2	TRBJ2-1	few	TRBV5-6	CASSPGASGGYNEQFF	TGTGCCAGCAGCCCCGGAGCTAGCGGTGGTTACAATGAGCAGTTCTTC
TRBD2	TRBJ2-7	NA	TRBV27	CASSLGTSREQYF	TGTGCCAGCAGTTTAGGGACTAGCCGCGAGCAGTACTTC
TRBD1	TRBJ2-7	NA	TRBV4-3	CASSQTRDRTYEQYF	TGCGCCAGCAGCCAGACACGGGACAGAACCTACGAGCAGTACTTC
NA	TRBJ2-7	NA	TRBV7-8	CASSLETSYEQYF	TGTGCCAGCAGCTTAGAAACGAGCTACGAGCAGTACTTC
TRBD1	TRBJ2-7	NA	TRBV6-5	CASSYRDRAYEQYF	TGTGCCAGCAGTTACCGGGACAGAGCCTACGAGCAGTACTTC
NA	TRBJ2-7	NA	TRBV27	CASSSPYEQYF	TGTGCCAGCAGTTCCCCATACGAGCAGTACTTC
TRBD1	TRBJ2-7	NA	TRBV7-9	CASSLARDRSYEQYF	TGTGCCAGCAGCTTAGCCCGGGACAGGTCGTACGAGCAGTACTTC
NA	TRBJ2-3	few	TRBV12-5	CASGLTSRVEHTDTQYF	TGTGCTAGTGGTTTGACCAGCCGGGTCGAACACACAGATACGCAGTATTTT
NA	TRBJ1-1	NA	TRBV19	CASSIVAPGTEAFF	TGTGCCAGTAGTATAGTAGCCCCGGGCACTGAAGCTTTCTTT
NA	TRBJ1-3	NA	TRBV5-1	CASSEGPNSGNTIYF	TGCGCCAGCAGCGAAGGTCCTAATTCTGGAAACACCATATATTTT
TRBD1	TRBJ1-2	NA	TRBV19	CASSIARQGPDGYTF	TGTGCCAGTAGTATCGCCCGACAGGGTCCCGATGGCTACACCTTC